This TCR beta chain was sequenced in a study of PD-1 blockade in classical Hodgkin lymphoma. Study results and caveats: Baseline TCR diversity was reportedly lower in newly diagnosed patients than in healthy donors. It was reported as lower still in relapsed/refractory patients.

Relapses following autologous stem cell transplantation were seen in all patients, with brentuximab vedotin exposure varying. The CDR3 runs 13 residues. Per germline, CDR1 MGHRA and CDR2 YSYEKL. Trimming stripped 1 base from V and 6 bases from J, with 10 bases between. The data were produced by immunoSEQ multiplex PCR, yet TCRdb's version contains in-frame clones alone and is incomplete. The repertoire holds about 110,000 clones, about 89% seen once, with approximately 20% in the top ten. Concerning this clone itself: Its antigen is undetermined.

The chain joins TRBV4-1 to TRBJ2-7; D is uncertain. The starting material was peripheral blood mononuclear cells (PBMCs), obtained before the second cycle of nivolumab. This TCR was sampled from a human donor with classical Hodgkin lymphoma. The CDR3 protein is CASSQVGVGEQYF. The CDR3 nucleotides read TGCGCCAGCAGCCAAGTTGGTGTGGGCGAGCAGTACTTC.